The 13 T cell receptor beta chains below were found in one sample sequenced in a study of early T cells in non-severe SARS-CoV-2 infection. From the 5' RACE reads, TCRdb called clonotypes with MiXCR, one entry per CDR3 protein. The table has fewer than 110,000 distinct CDR3 sequences, more than 9.5% seen once; the top ten hold about 7.6%. Sequencing input: whole blood. All receptors derive from an adult who was a healthcare worker with PCR-confirmed SARS-CoV-2 infection or an uninfected control (not recorded which).

There are many counts of this clonotype. The CDR3 DNA is TGTGCCAGCAGCTCGGCGGGGGCCCCAGATACGCAGTATTTT. Protein product: CASSSAGAPDTQYF. V gene TRBV5-4 combines with J gene TRBJ2-3; maybe TRBD2 (7 bases). Germline V lookup: CDR1 SGHNT, CDR2 YYREEE (reference sequence). V lost 3 bases and J lost 4, with 12 bases in between. The CDR3 runs to 14 residues.

In its sample, this clonotype was seen many times. The V and J genes are TRBV12-3 or TRBV12-4 and TRBJ2-7; the match to TRBD1 covers 7 bases. The length of the CDR3 is 13 residues. V was clipped by 5 bases and J by 4 bases; unmatched bases: 5. CDR3 DNA: TGTGCCAGCAGTCCCGGGACAGTTTACGAGCAGTACTTC. It is translated as CASSPGTVYEQYF.

Only a few counts were recorded for this clonotype. This chain uses TRBV20-1 with TRBJ2-3; TRBD2 matches 9 bases. The J segment lost 4 bases and the V segment lost 4 bases, leaving 9 bases of the junction unmatched. The CDR3 extends over 15 amino acids. The germline CDR1 and CDR2 sequences are DFQATT and SNEGSKA (reference sequence). The CDR3 loop is CSATGVAGVPDTQYF. In DNA form, the CDR3 reads TGCAGTGCTACTGGGGTAGCGGGAGTCCCAGATACGCAGTATTTT.

This clonotype was seen a handful of times. The chain uses TRBV29-1 and TRBJ1-1; weak D call: TRBD1 (6 bases). CDR1 is SQVTM and CDR2 is ANQGSEA in the germline V gene. Trimming pared 4 bases from V and 6 bases from J, leaving 18 bases between. The CDR3 spans 14 residues. Here the CDR3 reads CSVGRVSGGPEAFF. The CDR3, as DNA: TGCAGCGTTGGCCGTGTCTCTGGGGGCCCTGAAGCTTTCTTT.

This clonotype was recorded a few times. The chain combines TRBV20-1 with TRBJ2-1; D remains ambiguous. The V gene lost 3 bases and the J gene lost 1 base, with 13 bases spanning the gap. Germline V gene lookup returns CDR1 DFQATT and CDR2 SNEGSKA (reference sequence). The CDR3 sequence is 15 residues long. CDR3 region: CSASPASGSYNEQFF. The CDR3 nucleotides are TGCAGTGCTAGTCCGGCTAGTGGGTCCTACAATGAGCAGTTCTTC.

This clonotype showed up many times. The rearrangement uses TRBV7-8 and TRBJ2-3; D uncertain. The V gene lost 1 base and the J gene lost 5 bases, with 13 bases spanning the gap. The CDR3 is made up of 15 amino acids. CDR1 is SGHVS, CDR2 FQNEAQ, per germline. CDR3 coding DNA: TGTGCCAGCAGCTTAGGGGTTAGTCATGGAGATACGCAGTATTTT. Amino acid sequence: CASSLGVSHGDTQYF.

This clonotype was seen a handful of times. The chain joins TRBV3-1 to TRBJ2-7; 8 bases are a match to TRBD2. V was clipped by 4 bases and J by 3 bases; unmatched bases: 5. CDR1 and CDR2 from the germline V gene are LGHDT and YNNKEL (reference sequence). The CDR3 consists of 14 residues. CDR3 protein: CASSLLAENYEQYF. DNA for the CDR3: TGTGCCAGCAGCCTACTAGCGGAGAACTACGAGCAGTACTTC.

This clonotype was seen repeatedly, ten times or more. V and J are TRBV7-3 and TRBJ2-6, with 9 bases aligning to TRBD2. The CDR3 runs 16 residues. Germline lookup yields CDR1 SGHTA and CDR2 FQGTGA. With V trimmed by 2 bases and J by 2 bases, 1 base remained unmatched. CDR3 in DNA: TGTGCCAGCAGCTTAGCGGGAGGGCCTGGGGCCAACGTCCTGACTTTC. As protein: CASSLAGGPGANVLTF.

This clonotype was counted at least ten times. The chain recombines TRBV20-1 with TRBJ2-7; 10 bases line up with TRBD1. With 7 bases clipped from V and 6 bases from J, the junction kept 3 bases outside the gene matches. CDR1 is DFQATT and CDR2 is SNEGSKA in the germline V gene (reference sequence). There are 11 residues in the CDR3. As DNA, the CDR3 is TGCAGTGGGACAGGGGGTTCCGAGCAGTACTTC. Protein: CSGTGGSEQYF.

This clonotype was seen more than once but under ten times. The rearrangement uses TRBV25-1 and TRBJ2-1; 11 bases line up with TRBD1. Unmatched junction bases numbered 15, after V lost 5 bases and J lost 9 bases. Germline V gives CDR1 MGHDK, CDR2 SYGVNS. CDR3 length: 17 residues. The CDR3 reads CASSPAPGQGVEGEQFF. In DNA, the CDR3 is TGTGCCAGCAGTCCTGCTCCGGGACAGGGGGTAGAGGGTGAGCAGTTCTTC.

This clonotype showed up many times. This chain uses TRBV28 with TRBJ1-2, with 7 bases identical to TRBD1. V was clipped by 2 bases and J by 4 bases; unmatched bases: 7. Per the germline V gene, CDR1 is MDHEN and CDR2 is SYDVKM. There are 15 residues in the CDR3. In DNA, the CDR3 is TGTGCCAGCAGTTTAATCCGGGACAGCTTCTATGGCTACACCTTC. This codes for CASSLIRDSFYGYTF.

This clonotype was detected ten times or more. The V gene is TRBV5-6, the J gene TRBJ1-5, with D possibly matching TRBD1 (5 bases). Per the germline V gene, CDR1 is SGHDT and CDR2 is YYEEEE. The V end lost 0 bases, the J end lost 4 bases, and 14 bases lay between the germline ends. The CDR3 totals 16 residues. CDR3 residues: CASSLGGSGPNQPQHF. CDR3 DNA sequence: TGTGCCAGCAGCTTGGGAGGATCAGGGCCTAATCAGCCCCAGCATTTT.

CDR3 sequence reads: CASSLMRGRPYNEQFF. CDR3 nucleotide sequence: TGCGCCAGCAGCTTGATGAGGGGCAGACCCTACAATGAGCAGTTCTTC. The chain recombines TRBV5-1 with TRBJ2-1; D might be TRBD1 or TRBD2, each matching 5 bases. The V gene lost 1 base and the J gene lost 2 bases, with 13 bases spanning the gap. From germline, CDR1 is SGHRS and CDR2 YFSETQ. This CDR3 is 16 amino acids long.